What follows describes a single T cell receptor beta chain. What antigen it recognizes has not been identified. A Human TCR Profiling Kit was used to prepare UMI-labeled 5' RACE TCRbeta libraries. Every TCRbeta library was prepared in parallel with an identical number of PCR cycles. The study's processing was this. Between roughly 3,000 and 18,000 functional CDR3beta clonotypes were contained in each TCRbeta library. UMI extraction and consensus assembly used MIGEC 1.2.9, requiring at least three reads per UMI. MiXCR 3.0.3 was used to extract the in-frame CDR3beta repertoires. Diversity metrics were computed in VDJtools 1.2.1 after downsampling each sample to 42,000 randomly selected UMIs. Repertoire overlap metrics D, R and F2 were calculated in VDJtools for the top 3,000 clones of each sample pair. TCRdb reprocessed the reads; each CDR3 protein sequence makes one entry, and DNA is unavailable. The V and J calls come from TCRdb's annotation, not from the publication. This specimen's table enumerates about 10,000 distinct CDR3 sequences. Roughly 21% of the sample rests with the top ten.

Density gradient separation was used to isolate peripheral blood mononuclear cells from buffy coats of healthy donors. In the study, total CD8+ T cells were enriched by negative magnetic separation with EasySep or MojoSort CD8+ T cell isolation kits. For each subset, total RNA was extracted using an RNeasy Mini Kit from duplicate vials of some 150,000 sorted CD8+ T cells. PBMCs were used either fresh or after being cryopreserved in fetal bovine serum containing approximately 10% DMSO. CD8+ T cell subsets were sorted to purity by fluorescence-activated cell sorting on a FACSAria III. The data are from a study of human CD8 memory T cell subsets (dated by TCRdb to the early 2020s). Regarding the study in general: To assess how stem-like (TSTEM), progenitor exhausted-like (TPEX) and effector memory CD8+ T cell subsets are clonally related, the TCRbeta repertoires of these three subsets were compared. Roughly 6 donors each provided TSTEM, TPEX and effector memory subsets, from which TCRbeta repertoires were obtained.

The paper's findings and limits, for the study overall: Both stem-like subsets shared clonotypes with effector memory cells, but TSTEM and TPEX repertoires overlapped minimally, suggesting distinct antigen spectra. Sequencing was limited to TCRbeta chains, and the repertoire comparisons were based on roughly 6 donors analyzed with paired t-tests and Bonferroni correction. TSTEM and TPEX subsets showed similarly high normalized Shannon-Wiener diversity, whereas effector memory subsets were comparatively less diverse. Based on Chao1 estimates, TSTEM subsets appeared to have greater repertoire diversity than TPEX subsets, which could potentially reflect a broader range of specificities.

The CDR3 holds 17 amino acids from the cysteine to the phenylalanine. Only the protein sequence is given. The germline V gene gives CDR1 as SGHVS and CDR2 as FQNEAQ. The sequenced material came from CD8+ T cells from PBMCs. The rearranged segments are TRBV7-8 and TRBJ2-4; the TCRdb call, TRBD1, lacks DNA for checking. The clonotype comes from a human donor in good health. For the CDR3, the sequence is CASSPRTGLSSKNIQYF. Where the CDR3 stops, the reference TRBV7-8 and TRBJ2-4 genes take over; the full variable domain is GAGVSQSPRYKVAKRGQDVALRCDPISGHVSLFWYQQALGQGPEFLTYFQNEAQLDKSGLPSDRFFAERPEGSVSTLKIQRTQQEDSAVYLCASSPRTGLSSKNIQYFGAGTRLSVL.